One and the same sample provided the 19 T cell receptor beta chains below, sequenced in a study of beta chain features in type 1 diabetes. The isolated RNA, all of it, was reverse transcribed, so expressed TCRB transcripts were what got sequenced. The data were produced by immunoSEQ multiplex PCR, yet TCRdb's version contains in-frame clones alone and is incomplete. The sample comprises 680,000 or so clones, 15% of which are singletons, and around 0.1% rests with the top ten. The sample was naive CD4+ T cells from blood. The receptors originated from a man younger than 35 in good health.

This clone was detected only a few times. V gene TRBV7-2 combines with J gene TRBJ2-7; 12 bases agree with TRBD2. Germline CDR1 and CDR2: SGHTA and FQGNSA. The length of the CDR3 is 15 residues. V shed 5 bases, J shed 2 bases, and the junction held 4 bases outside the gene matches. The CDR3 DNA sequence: TGTGCCAGCAGCCCCGGACTAGCGGGGCCCTACGAGCAGTACTTC. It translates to CASSPGLAGPYEQYF.

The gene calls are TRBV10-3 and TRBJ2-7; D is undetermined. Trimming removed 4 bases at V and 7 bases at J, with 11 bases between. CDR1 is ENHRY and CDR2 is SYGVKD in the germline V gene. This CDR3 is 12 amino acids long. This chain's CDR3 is CAISAGPPEQYF. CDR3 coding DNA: TGTGCCATCAGTGCAGGACCCCCGGAGCAGTACTTC.

The CDR3 loop reads CASGFGYNEQFF. In DNA, the CDR3 is TGTGCTAGTGGTTTTGGGTACAATGAGCAGTTCTTC. V and J are TRBV12-5 and TRBJ2-1; D is uncertain. The length of the CDR3 is 12 residues. The germline V gene has CDR1 LGHNT and CDR2 FRNRAP. Trimming left V 3 bases short and J 4 bases short, with 4 bases between.

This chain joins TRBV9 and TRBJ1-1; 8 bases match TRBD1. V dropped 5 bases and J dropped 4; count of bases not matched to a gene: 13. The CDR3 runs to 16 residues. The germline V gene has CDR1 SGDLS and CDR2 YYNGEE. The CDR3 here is CASSNQGARSATEAFF. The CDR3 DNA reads TGTGCCAGCAGTAATCAGGGGGCCCGCTCGGCCACTGAAGCTTTCTTT.

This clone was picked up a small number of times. CDR3 sequence reads: CASRASGRANQETQYF. The CDR3 DNA sequence: TGCGCCAGCAGGGCTAGCGGGAGGGCAAACCAAGAGACCCAGTACTTC. The J gene is TRBJ2-5, the V gene TRBV4-1, with 12 positions matching TRBD2. The V segment lost 6 bases and the J segment 0 bases; nucleotides outside the gene matches: 5. The CDR3 contains 16 residues. CDR1 is MGHRA and CDR2 is YSYEKL in the germline V gene.

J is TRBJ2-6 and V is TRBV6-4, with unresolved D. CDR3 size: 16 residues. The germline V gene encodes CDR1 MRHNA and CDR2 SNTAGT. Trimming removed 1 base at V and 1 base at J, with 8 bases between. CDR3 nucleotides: TGTGCCAGCAGTGACTTTCCACTGTCTGGGGCCAACGTCCTGACTTTC. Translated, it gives CASSDFPLSGANVLTF.

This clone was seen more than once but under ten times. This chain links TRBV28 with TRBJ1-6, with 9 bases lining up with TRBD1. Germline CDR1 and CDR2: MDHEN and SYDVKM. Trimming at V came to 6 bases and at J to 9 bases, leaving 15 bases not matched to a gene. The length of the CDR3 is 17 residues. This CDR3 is CASRVGQGLRAGSPLHF. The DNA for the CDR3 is TGTGCCAGCAGAGTAGGACAGGGGTTGCGGGCTGGTTCACCCCTCCACTTT.

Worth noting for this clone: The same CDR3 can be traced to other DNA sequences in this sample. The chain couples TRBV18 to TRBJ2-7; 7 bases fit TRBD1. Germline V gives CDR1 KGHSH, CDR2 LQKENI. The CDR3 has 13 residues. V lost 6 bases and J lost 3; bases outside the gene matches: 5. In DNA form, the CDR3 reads TGTGCCAGCTCCCTGGGACAGAGCTACGAGCAGTACTTC. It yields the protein CASSLGQSYEQYF.

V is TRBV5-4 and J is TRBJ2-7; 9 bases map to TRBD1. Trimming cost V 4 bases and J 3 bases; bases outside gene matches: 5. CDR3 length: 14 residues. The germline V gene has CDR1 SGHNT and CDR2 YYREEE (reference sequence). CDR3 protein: CASSHDRGVYEQYF. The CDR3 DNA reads TGTGCCAGCAGCCACGACAGGGGGGTCTACGAGCAGTACTTC. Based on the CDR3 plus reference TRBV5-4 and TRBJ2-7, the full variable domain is ETGVTQSPTHLIKTRGQQVTLRCSSQSGHNTVSWYQQALGQGPQFIFQYYREEENGRGNFPPRFSGLQFPNYSSELNVNALELDDSALYLCASSHDRGVYEQYFGPGTRLTVT.

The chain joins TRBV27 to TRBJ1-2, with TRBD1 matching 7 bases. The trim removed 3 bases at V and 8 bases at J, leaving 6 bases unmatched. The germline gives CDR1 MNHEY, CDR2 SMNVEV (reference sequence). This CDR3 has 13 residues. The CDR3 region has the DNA TGTGCCAGCAGTTTGGAGACAGGGTACGGCTACACCTTC. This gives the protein CASSLETGYGYTF.

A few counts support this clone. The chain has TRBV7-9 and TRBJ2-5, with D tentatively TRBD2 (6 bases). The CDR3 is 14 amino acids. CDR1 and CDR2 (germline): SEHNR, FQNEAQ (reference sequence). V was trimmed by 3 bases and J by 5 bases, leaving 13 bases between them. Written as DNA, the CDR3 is TGTGCCAGCAGCTTCCTGACTAGAGGGGAGACCCAGTACTTC. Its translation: CASSFLTRGETQYF.

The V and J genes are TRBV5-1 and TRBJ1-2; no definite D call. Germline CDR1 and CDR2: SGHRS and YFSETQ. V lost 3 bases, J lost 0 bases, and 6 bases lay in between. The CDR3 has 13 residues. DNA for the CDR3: TGCGCCAGCAGCTGGGCGTCTAACTATGGCTACACCTTC. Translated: CASSWASNYGYTF.

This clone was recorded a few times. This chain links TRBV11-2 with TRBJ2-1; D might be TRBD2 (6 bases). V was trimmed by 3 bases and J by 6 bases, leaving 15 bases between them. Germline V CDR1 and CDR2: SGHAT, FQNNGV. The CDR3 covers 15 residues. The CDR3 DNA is TGTGCCAGCAGCTTGGGGAGGCTTTCGTCCAATGAGCAGTTCTTC. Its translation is CASSLGRLSSNEQFF.

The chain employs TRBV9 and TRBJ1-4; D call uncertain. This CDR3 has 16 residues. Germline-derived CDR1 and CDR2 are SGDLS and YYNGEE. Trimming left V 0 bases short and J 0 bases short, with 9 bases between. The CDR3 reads CASSVAGTTTNEKLFF. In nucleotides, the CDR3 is TGTGCCAGCAGCGTAGCTGGAACAACAACTAATGAAAAACTGTTTTTT.

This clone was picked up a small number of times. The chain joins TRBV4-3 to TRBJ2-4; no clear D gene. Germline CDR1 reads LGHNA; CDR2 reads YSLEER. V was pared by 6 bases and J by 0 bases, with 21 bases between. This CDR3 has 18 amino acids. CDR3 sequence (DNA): TGCGCCAGCAGTCGGCCCCTCGCCCGATTGCCAGCCAAAAACATTCAGTACTTC. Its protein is CASSRPLARLPAKNIQYF.

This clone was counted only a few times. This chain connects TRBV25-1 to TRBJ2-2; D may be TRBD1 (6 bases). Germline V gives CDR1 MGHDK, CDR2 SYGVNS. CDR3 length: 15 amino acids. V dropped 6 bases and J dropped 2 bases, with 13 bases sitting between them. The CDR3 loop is CASRGAQGNTGELFF. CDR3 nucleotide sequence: TGTGCCAGCAGGGGAGCACAGGGTAACACCGGGGAGCTGTTTTTT.

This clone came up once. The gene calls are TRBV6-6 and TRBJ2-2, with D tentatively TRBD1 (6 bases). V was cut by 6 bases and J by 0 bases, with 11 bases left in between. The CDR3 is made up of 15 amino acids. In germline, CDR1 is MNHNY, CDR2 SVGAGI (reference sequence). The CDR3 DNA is TGTGCCAGCAGAATACAGGGTGCGAACACCGGGGAGCTGTTTTTT. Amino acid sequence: CASRIQGANTGELFF.

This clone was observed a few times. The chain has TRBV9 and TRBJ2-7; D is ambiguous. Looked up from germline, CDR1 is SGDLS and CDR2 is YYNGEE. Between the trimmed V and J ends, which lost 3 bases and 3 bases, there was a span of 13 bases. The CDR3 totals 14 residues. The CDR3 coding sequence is TGTGCCAGCAGCGGGCCTTCTACTGACTACGAGCAGTACTTC. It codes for CASSGPSTDYEQYF.

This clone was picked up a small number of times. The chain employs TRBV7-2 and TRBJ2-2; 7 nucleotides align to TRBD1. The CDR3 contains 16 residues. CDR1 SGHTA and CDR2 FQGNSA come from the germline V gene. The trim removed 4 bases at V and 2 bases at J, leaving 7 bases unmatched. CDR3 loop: CASSYTTGSNTGELFF. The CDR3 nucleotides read TGTGCCAGCAGCTATACGACAGGGTCAAACACCGGGGAGCTGTTTTTT.